The entry below gives a single TCR beta chain sequence along with its context. Its antigen remains unidentified. Time point here: newly diagnosed GD, antithyroid drugs for less than 3 months. PBMC RNA served as the TCR library source. Germline loops: CDR1 SGHTA, CDR2 FQGNSA. The CDR3 length is 13 residues. With 10 bases removed from V and 6 bases from J, the gap between germline ends came to 15 bases. For TCR beta, libraries came from iRepertoire HTBI primers and Arm-PCR of CDR3 regions. TCRdb fed the multiplex PCR reads into MiXCR, producing one record per CDR3 protein. In the table there are some 600,000 distinct CDR3 sequences, about 16% of which are singletons. The sample originates from a study of regulatory T cells in long-lasting Graves disease. Study observations and caveats: Persistent Graves' patients showed a TCR diversity that was lower than that of newly diagnosed ones.

These records were also assigned to another study, of T cells in Graves' hyperthyroidism and ophthalmopathy. In that study: Prediction of ophthalmopathy progression came a median about 6 months pre-onset.

This TCR derives from a man between 18 and 35 years old with Graves disease. The chain couples TRBV7-2 to TRBJ1-4, with a tentative D call TRBD1 (5 bases). Sequenced material: peripheral blood mononuclear cells (PBMCs), taken at new diagnosis, from a patient treated with antithyroid drugs. For the CDR3, the DNA is TGTGCCACGATGCAGCGGGGCTATGAAAAACTGTTTTTT. Protein sequence: CATMQRGYEKLFF.